These 2 T cell receptor beta chains were sequenced from one sample in a study of blood T cell repertoires in COVID-19. TCRdb's copy holds only in-frame clones and misses some; the assay was immunoSEQ multiplex PCR. Of around 280,000 clones in the sample, approximately 91% were seen once. Sequenced: peripheral blood. Receptors were obtained from a woman aged 25 to 39 with COVID-19, enrolled during active disease.

The chain carries TRBV30 and TRBJ2-1; the match to TRBD2 covers 9 bases. CDR3 length equals 13 residues. Germline CDR1 reads GTSNPN; CDR2 reads SVGIG (reference sequence). V lost 5 bases and J lost 10; bases outside the gene matches: 9. This chain's CDR3 is CAWSSGIPNEQFF. CDR3 sequence (DNA): TGTGCCTGGTCTAGCGGGATCCCTAACGAGCAGTTCTTC.

The genes are TRBV27 and TRBJ2-7; D is perhaps TRBD2 (5 bases). The germline gives CDR1 MNHEY, CDR2 SMNVEV (reference sequence). The CDR3 runs 13 residues. The V and J ends lost 5 bases and 6 bases respectively, with 14 bases between them. The CDR3 is CASSSDGDSEQYF. The CDR3 coding sequence is TGTGCCAGCAGTAGTGACGGGGATTCCGAGCAGTACTTC.